One and the same sample provided the 27 T cell receptor beta chains below, sequenced in a study of blood T cell repertoires in COVID-19. Some clones are missing from TCRdb's copy, which holds only in-frame ones; the method was immunoSEQ multiplex PCR. The table lists under 40,000 clones, around 87% of them singletons, with roughly 9.1% in the top ten. Sequencing input: peripheral blood. The source is a man older than 75 with active COVID-19.

The chain carries TRBV6-6 and TRBJ1-5, with D possibly matching TRBD1 (5 bases). V was clipped by 0 bases and J by 0 bases, with 9 bases between them. CDR1 MNHNY and CDR2 SVGAGI come from the germline V gene (reference sequence). The CDR3 has 16 amino acids. The CDR3 region has the DNA TGTGCCAGCAGTTACTCGCGACAGCTTAGCAATCAGCCCCAGCATTTT. It codes for CASSYSRQLSNQPQHF.

The chain employs TRBV24-1 and TRBJ2-7, with 9 bases fitting TRBD1. Germline loops: CDR1 KGHDR, CDR2 SFDVKD. V trimming: 4 bases; J trimming: 2 bases; junction bases outside the gene matches: 8. The CDR3 spans 16 residues. This chain's CDR3 is CATSETGTGTPYEQYF. CDR3 nucleotides: TGTGCCACCAGTGAAACCGGGACAGGGACCCCCTACGAGCAGTACTTC.

Comments on this clone: At one end, the junction sequence differs from germline, possibly due to a read error. The chain has TRBV27 and TRBJ1-1, with TRBD1 matching over 9 bases. Germline V gives CDR1 MNHEY, CDR2 SMNVEV (reference sequence). This CDR3 contains 12 residues. The CDR3 loop reads CASSDRDREVFF. The CDR3 DNA follows: TGTGCCAGCAGTGATAGGGACAGGGAAGTTTTCTTT.

This chain connects TRBV30 to TRBJ2-7; 9 nucleotides align to TRBD1. The CDR3 extends over 16 amino acids. Germline V gene data show CDR1 as GTSNPN and CDR2 as SVGIG (reference sequence). V lost 3 bases to trimming and J lost 0 bases; unmatched junction nucleotides: 9. CDR3 bases: TGTGCCTGGAGGCAACAGGGGGCCCTCAGCTCCTACGAGCAGTACTTC. Its protein product is CAWRQQGALSSYEQYF. The entire variable domain, with the rest obtained from reference TRBV30 and TRBJ2-7, is as follows: SQTIHQWPATLVQPVGSPLSLECTVEGTSNPNLYWYRQAAGRGLQLLFYSVGIGQISSEVPQNLSASRPQDRQFILSSKKLLLSDSGFYLCAWRQQGALSSYEQYFGPGTRLTVT.

This clone was detected once. J is TRBJ2-3 and V is TRBV12-3 or TRBV12-4; 7 nucleotides line up with TRBD2. CDR3 length: 13 residues. V shed 6 bases, J shed 3 bases, and the junction held 3 bases outside the gene matches. CDR3 nucleotides: TGTGCCAGCAGGCGAGCGGGGACAGATACGCAGTATTTT. It encodes CASRRAGTDTQYF.

This clone came up a few times. J is TRBJ2-7 and V is TRBV27; D perhaps matches TRBD1 (6 bases). The germline V gene encodes CDR1 MNHEY and CDR2 SMNVEV (reference sequence). The CDR3 has 14 amino acids. V shed 6 bases and J shed 6 bases, with 18 bases lying between them. This CDR3 reads CASRTPGAALEQYF. The CDR3 bases are TGTGCCAGCAGGACCCCAGGGGCCGCCCTCGAGCAGTACTTC.

The V call is TRBV28, the J call TRBJ2-7, with D hard to call. The V end lost 7 bases, the J end lost 6 bases, and 16 bases lay between the germline ends. The CDR3 runs 13 residues. CDR1 is MDHEN, CDR2 SYDVKM, per germline. In DNA, the CDR3 is TGTGCCAGCACCACTGGCCAGGTCCTCGAGCAGTACTTC. This gives the protein CASTTGQVLEQYF.

V and J are TRBV5-6 and TRBJ2-3, with 7 positions matching TRBD2. Trimming at V came to 7 bases and at J to 2 bases, leaving 13 bases not matched to a gene. CDR1 and CDR2 (germline): SGHDT, YYEEEE. This CDR3 has 16 residues. CDR3 sequence: CASALTQTSLTDTQYF. CDR3 nucleotides: TGTGCCAGCGCCCTTACTCAGACTAGCCTCACAGATACGCAGTATTTT.

The CDR3: CASSSRQTYEQYF. The DNA for the CDR3 is TGTGCCAGCAGTTCCCGACAGACCTACGAGCAGTACTTC. The genes are TRBV27 and TRBJ2-7; possible D gene TRBD1, 5 bases. Trimming removed 4 bases at V and 2 bases at J, with 9 bases between. Per the germline V gene, CDR1 is MNHEY and CDR2 is SMNVEV (reference sequence). This CDR3 has 13 amino acids.

V is TRBV16 and J is TRBJ1-1; possible D gene TRBD1, 5 bases. The ends were cut back, 8 bases at V and 1 base at J, with 11 bases in the middle. Per germline, CDR1 KGHSY and CDR2 FQNENV. The CDR3 has 13 amino acids. CDR3 loop: CASGAQGNTEAFF. CDR3 DNA sequence: TGTGCCAGCGGAGCCCAGGGGAACACTGAAGCTTTCTTT.

The chain links TRBV6-5 to TRBJ1-6, with a tentative D call TRBD1 (6 bases). The CDR3 spans 13 residues. The germline V gene encodes CDR1 MNHEY and CDR2 SVGAGI. Trimming pared 6 bases from V and 8 bases from J, leaving 11 bases between. CDR3 protein: CASRQGWDSPLHF. The CDR3 DNA follows: TGTGCCAGCAGACAGGGTTGGGATTCACCCCTCCACTTT.

V usage is TRBV9 and J usage is TRBJ1-4; 10 bases map to TRBD1. This CDR3 spans 15 amino acids. V gave up 0 bases and J gave up 6 bases; unmatched junction bases: 2. Germline CDR1 SGDLS, CDR2 YYNGEE. The CDR3 region is CASSVVGTGDEKLFF. Written as DNA, the CDR3 is TGTGCCAGCAGCGTAGTTGGGACAGGGGATGAAAAACTGTTTTTT.

The chain employs TRBV6-2 or TRBV6-3 and TRBJ1-4; D is possibly TRBD1 (5 bases). Trimming pared 5 bases from V and 3 bases from J, leaving 10 bases between. The CDR3 has 14 amino acids. The germline gives CDR1 MNHEY, CDR2 SVGEGT. The CDR3 loop reads CASSQWDSNEKLFF. The CDR3 coding sequence is TGTGCCAGCAGTCAATGGGACTCTAATGAAAAACTGTTTTTT.

This rearrangement joins TRBV5-5 to TRBJ2-7, with 8 bases fitting TRBD2. CDR1 is SGHKS, CDR2 YYEKEE, per germline (reference sequence). V gave up 5 bases and J gave up 3 bases; unmatched junction bases: 13. The CDR3 runs 16 residues. This CDR3 is CASSPARGLAGYEQYF. The CDR3 DNA reads as TGTGCCAGCAGTCCAGCGCGGGGGCTAGCGGGCTACGAGCAGTACTTC.

The chain links TRBV7-6 to TRBJ2-7; D is perhaps TRBD1 (5 bases). The CDR3 runs 15 residues. From germline, CDR1 is SGHVS and CDR2 FNYEAQ. Trimming left V 3 bases short and J 2 bases short, with 14 bases between. CDR3 residues: CASSLGGVGPYEQYF. CDR3 in DNA: TGTGCCAGCAGCTTGGGCGGAGTGGGGCCCTACGAGCAGTACTTC.

The chain carries TRBV20-1 and TRBJ2-7, with 10 bases identical to TRBD2. CDR3 size: 16 residues. Germline loops: CDR1 DFQATT, CDR2 SNEGSKA (reference sequence). The ends lost 3 bases at V and 1 base at J; junction bases unmatched: 9. CDR3 residues: CSASRPGLATSYEQYF. The CDR3 DNA is TGCAGTGCTAGTCGTCCGGGACTAGCGACTTCCTACGAGCAGTACTTC.

The V and J genes are TRBV7-2 and TRBJ2-7, with TRBD1 as a possible D gene (6 bases). CDR3 length: 13 residues. CDR1 is SGHTA, CDR2 FQGNSA, per germline. Trimming stripped 6 bases from V and 5 bases from J, with 14 bases between. The CDR3 DNA sequence: TGTGCCAGCAGTTTCATACAGGGCCACGAGCAGTACTTC. Residues: CASSFIQGHEQYF.

The V gene is TRBV7-2, the J gene TRBJ1-2; 9 bases align to TRBD1. Per the germline V gene, CDR1 is SGHTA and CDR2 is FQGNSA. The CDR3 covers 14 residues. V dropped 5 bases and J dropped 3; count of bases not matched to a gene: 4. CDR3 sequence: CASSLTGGDYGYTF. The CDR3 nucleotides are TGTGCCAGCAGCCTAACAGGGGGCGACTATGGCTACACCTTC.

This chain connects TRBV11-2 to TRBJ2-7, with 9 bases identical to TRBD1. With 4 bases clipped from V and 0 bases from J, the junction kept 4 bases outside the gene matches. CDR1 is SGHAT, CDR2 FQNNGV, per germline. The CDR3 runs 15 residues. The CDR3 DNA reads as TGTGCCAGCAGCTCAACAGGGGGCTCCTCCTACGAGCAGTACTTC. This translates into CASSSTGGSSYEQYF.

The chain employs TRBV5-1 and TRBJ2-5; no definite D call. V lost 0 bases and J 5 bases, leaving 11 bases between the germline ends. CDR3 length equals 14 residues. Germline assignment: CDR1 SGHRS and CDR2 YFSETQ. Here the CDR3 reads CASSLEAGRETQYF. For the CDR3, the DNA is TGCGCCAGCAGCTTGGAGGCAGGTCGGGAGACCCAGTACTTC.

The V gene is TRBV7-9, the J gene TRBJ2-3; a weak D match, TRBD2 (5 bases). Germline CDR1 is SEHNR and CDR2 is FQNEAQ (reference sequence). The CDR3 contains 15 residues. V was trimmed by 1 base and J by 4 bases, leaving 12 bases between them. CDR3 sequence reads: CASSLEEARADTQYF. The CDR3 DNA reads TGTGCCAGCAGCTTAGAGGAGGCCCGGGCAGATACGCAGTATTTT.

This sequence joins TRBV5-4 and TRBJ2-1; D not resolved. Trimming pared 4 bases from V and 5 bases from J, leaving 10 bases between. The CDR3 spans 13 residues. Germline V gene data show CDR1 as SGHNT and CDR2 as YYREEE (reference sequence). The CDR3 nucleotides read TGTGCCAGCAGCAACCCACCAGACAATGAGCAGTTCTTC. Translating it yields CASSNPPDNEQFF.

To note about this clone: One end of the junction is discordant with germline, which a read error may explain. The chain carries TRBV3-1 (or the pseudogene TRBV3-2) and TRBJ2-7, with 7 bases aligning to TRBD2. CDR1 is LGHDT and CDR2 is YNNKEL in the germline V gene (reference sequence). The CDR3 has 13 residues. The CDR3 loop reads CASSPSPTRDYHF. CDR3 nucleotide sequence: TGTGCCAGCAGCCCAAGCCCGACGCGGGACTACCACTTC.

The count of this clone is one. The chain's CDR3 is CASSDTRSSYEQYF. CDR3 coding DNA: TGTGCCAGCAGTGATACCCGGAGCTCCTACGAGCAGTACTTC. The chain has TRBV6-1 and TRBJ2-7, with D unresolved. In germline, CDR1 is MNHNS, CDR2 SASEGT. V was clipped by 3 bases and J by 0 bases, with 9 bases between them. The CDR3 covers 14 residues.

This clone was seen more than once but under ten times. The gene calls are TRBV28 and TRBJ2-1, with D possibly matching TRBD1 (6 bases). The CDR3 contains 15 residues. Trimming cost V 5 bases and J 2 bases, with 13 bases left between them. Germline V gene sequence: CDR1 MDHEN, CDR2 SYDVKM. The CDR3 DNA reads as TGTGCCAGCAGTCTGTCAGGGGTTACCTACAATGAGCAGTTCTTC. Its translation is CASSLSGVTYNEQFF.

The rearrangement uses TRBV10-1 and TRBJ2-5; D unresolved. This CDR3 is 13 amino acids long. The germline CDR1 and CDR2 sequences are WNHNN and SYGVQD (reference sequence). V gave up 4 bases and J gave up 5 bases, with 11 bases separating them. CDR3 sequence (DNA): TGCGCCAGCAGTGCCTCCCCGGGTGAGACCCAGTACTTC. It codes for CASSASPGETQYF.

The V call is TRBV7-9, the J call TRBJ2-5; the match to TRBD1 covers 7 bases. The CDR3 spans 16 residues. The V segment lost 4 bases and the J segment 4 bases; nucleotides outside the gene matches: 12. CDR1 is SEHNR and CDR2 is FQNEAQ in the germline V gene (reference sequence). This CDR3 reads CASSSLDRDVAETQYF. CDR3 sequence (DNA): TGTGCCAGCAGCTCATTAGACAGGGACGTGGCAGAGACCCAGTACTTC.